This T cell receptor beta chain was recovered during a study of identical twins. Study results and caveats: Among out-of-frame alpha sequences shared by twins, low generation probability occurred in excess. The study found that models underestimated out-of-frame TCR alpha sharing in monozygotic twins.

Template switching created a universal primer site, and the cDNA included unique molecular identifiers. TCRdb processed the 5' RACE reads anew with MiXCR; each CDR3 protein has one entry. The repertoire holds about 920,000 distinct CDR3 sequences, with roughly an eighth as singletons. Trimming stripped 9 bases from V and 7 bases from J, with 11 bases between. Germline V gene data show CDR1 as SGHNT and CDR2 as YYREEE (reference sequence). The CDR3 totals 11 residues. Healthy Caucasians alone served as donors. Note on this clonotype: Antigen specificity is unknown.

The same data also went into a second study, on yellow fever vaccine responses in identical twins.

Sequenced material: PBMCs. The receptor was isolated from a woman aged 18-29 years in good health. The V call is TRBV5-4, the J call TRBJ2-1; D gene unclear. The CDR3 DNA reads TGTGCCATCGAAGTGTGGAATGAGCAGTTCTTC. It yields the protein CAIEVWNEQFF.